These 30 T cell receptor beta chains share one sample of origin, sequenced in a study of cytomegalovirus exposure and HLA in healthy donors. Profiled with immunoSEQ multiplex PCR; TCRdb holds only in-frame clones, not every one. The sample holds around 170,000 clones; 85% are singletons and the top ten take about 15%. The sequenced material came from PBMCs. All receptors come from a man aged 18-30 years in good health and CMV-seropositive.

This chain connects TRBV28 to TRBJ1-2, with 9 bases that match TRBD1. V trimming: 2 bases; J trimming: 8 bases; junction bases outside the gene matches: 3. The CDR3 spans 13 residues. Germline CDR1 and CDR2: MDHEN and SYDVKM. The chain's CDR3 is CASSLRDRDGYTF. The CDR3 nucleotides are TGTGCCAGCAGTTTAAGGGACAGGGACGGCTACACCTTC.

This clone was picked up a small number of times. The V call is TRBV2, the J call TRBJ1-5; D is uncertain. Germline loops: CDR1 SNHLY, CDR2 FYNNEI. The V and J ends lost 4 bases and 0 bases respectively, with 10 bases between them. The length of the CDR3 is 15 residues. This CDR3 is CASSVLASSNQPQHF. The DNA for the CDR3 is TGTGCCAGCAGTGTGTTGGCATCTAGCAATCAGCCCCAGCATTTT.

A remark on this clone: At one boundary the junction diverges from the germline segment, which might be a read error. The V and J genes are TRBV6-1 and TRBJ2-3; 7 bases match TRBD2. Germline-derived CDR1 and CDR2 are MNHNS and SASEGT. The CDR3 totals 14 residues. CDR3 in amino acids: CACRLATSTDTQYF. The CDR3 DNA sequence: TGTGCCTGCAGACTAGCCACTAGCACAGATACGCAGTATTTT.

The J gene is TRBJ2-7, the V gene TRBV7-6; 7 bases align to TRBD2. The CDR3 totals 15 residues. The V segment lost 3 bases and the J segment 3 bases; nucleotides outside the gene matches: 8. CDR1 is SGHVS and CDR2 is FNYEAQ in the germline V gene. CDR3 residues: CASSFTSDTFYEQYF. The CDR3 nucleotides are TGTGCCAGCAGCTTTACTAGCGACACTTTCTACGAGCAGTACTTC.

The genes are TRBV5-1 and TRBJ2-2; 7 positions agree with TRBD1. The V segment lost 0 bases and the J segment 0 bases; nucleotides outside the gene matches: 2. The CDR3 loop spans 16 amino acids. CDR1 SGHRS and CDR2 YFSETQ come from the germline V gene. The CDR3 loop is CASSLATGSNTGELFF. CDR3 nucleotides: TGCGCCAGCAGCTTGGCGACAGGGTCGAACACCGGGGAGCTGTTTTTT.

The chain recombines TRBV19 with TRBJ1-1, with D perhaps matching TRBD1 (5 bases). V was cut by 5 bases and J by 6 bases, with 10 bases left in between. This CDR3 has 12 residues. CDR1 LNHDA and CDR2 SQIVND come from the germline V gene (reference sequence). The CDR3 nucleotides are TGTGCCAGTAGTCAAGGGGCGGCTGAAGCTTTCTTT. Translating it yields CASSQGAAEAFF.

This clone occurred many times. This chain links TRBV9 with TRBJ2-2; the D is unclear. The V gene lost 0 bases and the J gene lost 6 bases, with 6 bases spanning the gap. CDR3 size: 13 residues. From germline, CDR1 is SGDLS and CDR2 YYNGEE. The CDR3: CASSVGGSGELFF. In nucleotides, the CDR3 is TGTGCCAGCAGCGTAGGTGGCTCCGGGGAGCTGTTTTTT.

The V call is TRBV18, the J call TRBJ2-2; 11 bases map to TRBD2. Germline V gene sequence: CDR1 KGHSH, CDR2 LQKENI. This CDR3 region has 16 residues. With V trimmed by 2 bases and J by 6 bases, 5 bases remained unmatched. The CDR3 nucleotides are TGTGCCAGCTCACCAAGGGGACTAGCGGAGGCCGGGGAGCTGTTTTTT. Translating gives CASSPRGLAEAGELFF. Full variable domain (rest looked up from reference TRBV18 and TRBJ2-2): NAGVMQNPRHLVRRRGQEARLRCSPMKGHSHVYWYRQLPEEGLKFMVYLQKENIIDESGMPKERFSAEFPKEGPSILRIQQVVRGDSAAYFCASSPRGLAEAGELFFGEGSRLTVL.

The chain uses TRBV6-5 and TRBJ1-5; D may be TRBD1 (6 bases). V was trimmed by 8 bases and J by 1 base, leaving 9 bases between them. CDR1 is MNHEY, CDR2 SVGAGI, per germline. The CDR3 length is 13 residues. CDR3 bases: TGTGCCAGCGCCACAGGGAGCAATCAGCCCCAGCATTTT. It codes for CASATGSNQPQHF.

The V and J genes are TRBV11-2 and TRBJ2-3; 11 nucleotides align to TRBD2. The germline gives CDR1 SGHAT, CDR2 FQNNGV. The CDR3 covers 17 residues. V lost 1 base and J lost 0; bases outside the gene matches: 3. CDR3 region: CASSLGTSGPSTDTQYF. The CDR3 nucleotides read TGTGCCAGCAGCTTAGGGACTAGCGGGCCAAGCACAGATACGCAGTATTTT.

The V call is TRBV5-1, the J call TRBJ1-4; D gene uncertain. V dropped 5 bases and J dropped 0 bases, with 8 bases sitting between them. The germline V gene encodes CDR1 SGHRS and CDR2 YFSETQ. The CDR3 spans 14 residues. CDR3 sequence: CASRLDSTNEKLFF. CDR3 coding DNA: TGCGCCAGCAGGCTGGACTCAACTAATGAAAAACTGTTTTTT.

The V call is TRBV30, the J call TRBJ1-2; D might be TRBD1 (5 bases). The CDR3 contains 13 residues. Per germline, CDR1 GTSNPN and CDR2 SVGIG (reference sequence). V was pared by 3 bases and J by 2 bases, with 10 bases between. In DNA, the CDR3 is TGTGCCTGGAGACCTGGGGGGAACTATGGCTACACCTTC. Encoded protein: CAWRPGGNYGYTF.

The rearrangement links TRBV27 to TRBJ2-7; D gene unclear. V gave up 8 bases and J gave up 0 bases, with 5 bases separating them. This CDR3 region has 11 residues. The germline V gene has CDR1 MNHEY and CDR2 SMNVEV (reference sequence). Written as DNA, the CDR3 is TGTGCCAGCTCTAGCTCCTACGAGCAGTACTTC. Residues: CASSSSYEQYF.

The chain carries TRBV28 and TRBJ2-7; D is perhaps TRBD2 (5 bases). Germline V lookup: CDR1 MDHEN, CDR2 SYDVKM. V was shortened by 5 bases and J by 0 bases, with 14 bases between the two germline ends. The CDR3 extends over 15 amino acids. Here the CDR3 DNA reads TGTGCCAGCAGTAATTCGGGGTTCCCCTCCTACGAGCAGTACTTC. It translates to CASSNSGFPSYEQYF.

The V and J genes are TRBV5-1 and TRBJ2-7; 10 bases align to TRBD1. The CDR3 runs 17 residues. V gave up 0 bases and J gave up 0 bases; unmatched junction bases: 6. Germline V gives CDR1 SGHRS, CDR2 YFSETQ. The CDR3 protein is CASSLAPGQGSSYEQYF. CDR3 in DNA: TGCGCCAGCAGCTTGGCTCCGGGACAGGGGAGCTCCTACGAGCAGTACTTC.

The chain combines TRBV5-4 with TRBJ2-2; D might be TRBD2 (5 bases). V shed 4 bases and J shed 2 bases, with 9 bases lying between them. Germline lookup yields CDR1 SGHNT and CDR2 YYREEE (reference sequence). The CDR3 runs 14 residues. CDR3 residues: CASSRDHNTGELFF. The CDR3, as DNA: TGTGCCAGCAGCCGGGATCATAACACCGGGGAGCTGTTTTTT.

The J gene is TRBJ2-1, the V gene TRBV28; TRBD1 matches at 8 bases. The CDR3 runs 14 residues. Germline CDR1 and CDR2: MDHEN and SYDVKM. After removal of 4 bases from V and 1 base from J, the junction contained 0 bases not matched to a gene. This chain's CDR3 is CASSWDRSYNEQFF. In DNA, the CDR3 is TGTGCCAGCAGTTGGGACAGGTCCTACAATGAGCAGTTCTTC.

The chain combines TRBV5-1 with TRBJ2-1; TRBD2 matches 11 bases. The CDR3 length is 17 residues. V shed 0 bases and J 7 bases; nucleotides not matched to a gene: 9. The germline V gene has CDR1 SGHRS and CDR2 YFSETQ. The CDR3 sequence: CASSLGHASGGPNEQFF. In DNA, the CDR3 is TGCGCCAGCAGCTTGGGGCACGCTAGCGGGGGGCCTAATGAGCAGTTCTTC.

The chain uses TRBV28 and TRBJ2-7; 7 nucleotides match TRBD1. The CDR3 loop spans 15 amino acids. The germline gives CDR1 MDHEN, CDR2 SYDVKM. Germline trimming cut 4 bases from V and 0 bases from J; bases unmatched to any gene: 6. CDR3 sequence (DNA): TGTGCCAGCAGTTCAGCAGGGACAGCCTCCTACGAGCAGTACTTC. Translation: CASSSAGTASYEQYF.

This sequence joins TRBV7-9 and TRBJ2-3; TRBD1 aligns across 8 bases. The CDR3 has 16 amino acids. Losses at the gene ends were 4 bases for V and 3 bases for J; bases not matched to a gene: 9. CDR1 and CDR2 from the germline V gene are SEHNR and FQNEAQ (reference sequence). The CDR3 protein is CASSSGQGQSTDTQYF. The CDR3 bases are TGTGCCAGCAGCTCCGGACAGGGACAATCGACAGATACGCAGTATTTT. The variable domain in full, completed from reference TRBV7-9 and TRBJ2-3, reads DTGVSQNPRHKITKRGQNVTFRCDPISEHNRLYWYRQTLGQGPEFLTYFQNEAQLEKSRLLSDRFSAERPKGSFSTLEIQRTEQGDSAMYLCASSSGQGQSTDTQYFGPGTRLTVL.

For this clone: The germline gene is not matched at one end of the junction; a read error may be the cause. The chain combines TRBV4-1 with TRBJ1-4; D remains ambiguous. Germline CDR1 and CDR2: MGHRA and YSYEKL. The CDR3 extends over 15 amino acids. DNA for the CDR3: TGCGCCAGCAGCAAAGAGAGGGCAGAGAATGAAAAACTGTTTTTT. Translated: CASSKERAENEKLFF.

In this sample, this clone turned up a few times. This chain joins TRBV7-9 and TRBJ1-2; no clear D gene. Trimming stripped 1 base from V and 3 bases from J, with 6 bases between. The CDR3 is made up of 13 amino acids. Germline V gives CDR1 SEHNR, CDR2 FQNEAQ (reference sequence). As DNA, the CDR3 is TGTGCCAGCAGCTTAGATTTAGACTATGGCTACACCTTC. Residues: CASSLDLDYGYTF.

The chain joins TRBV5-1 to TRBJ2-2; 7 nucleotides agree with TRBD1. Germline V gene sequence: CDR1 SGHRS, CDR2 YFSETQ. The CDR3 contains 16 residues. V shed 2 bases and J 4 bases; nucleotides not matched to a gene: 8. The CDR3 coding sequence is TGCGCCAGCAGCTTCGACAGGGAGAGAAGCACCGGGGAGCTGTTTTTT. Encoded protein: CASSFDRERSTGELFF. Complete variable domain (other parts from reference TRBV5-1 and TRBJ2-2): KAGVTQTPRYLIKTRGQQVTLSCSPISGHRSVSWYQQTPGQGLQFLFEYFSETQRNKGNFPGRFSGRQFSNSRSEMNVSTLELGDSALYLCASSFDRERSTGELFFGEGSRLTVL.

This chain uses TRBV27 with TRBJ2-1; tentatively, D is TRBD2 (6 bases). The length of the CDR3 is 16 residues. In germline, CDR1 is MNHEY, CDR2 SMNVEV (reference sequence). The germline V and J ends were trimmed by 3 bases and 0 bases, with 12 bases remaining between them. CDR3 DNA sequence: TGTGCCAGCAGTTTCCGGGGACTTTTCTCCTACAATGAGCAGTTCTTC. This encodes CASSFRGLFSYNEQFF.

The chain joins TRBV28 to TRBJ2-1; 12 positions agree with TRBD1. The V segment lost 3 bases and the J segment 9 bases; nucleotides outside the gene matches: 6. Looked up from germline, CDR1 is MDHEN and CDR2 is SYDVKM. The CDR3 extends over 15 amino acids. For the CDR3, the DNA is TGTGCCAGCAGTTTCCGGGACAGGGGGCGACTTGAGCAGTTCTTC. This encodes CASSFRDRGRLEQFF.

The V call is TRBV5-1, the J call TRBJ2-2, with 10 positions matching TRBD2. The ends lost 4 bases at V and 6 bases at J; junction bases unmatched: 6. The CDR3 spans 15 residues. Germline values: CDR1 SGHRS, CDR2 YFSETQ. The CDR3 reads CASSLLSGGAGELFF. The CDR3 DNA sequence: TGCGCCAGCAGCCTCTTGAGCGGGGGGGCCGGGGAGCTGTTTTTT.

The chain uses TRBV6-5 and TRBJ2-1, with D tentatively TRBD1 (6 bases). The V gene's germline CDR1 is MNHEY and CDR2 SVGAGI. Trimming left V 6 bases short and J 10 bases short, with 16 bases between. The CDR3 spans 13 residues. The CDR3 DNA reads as TGTGCCAGCAGGAACCGCTTTACAGGGGAGCAGTTCTTC. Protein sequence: CASRNRFTGEQFF.

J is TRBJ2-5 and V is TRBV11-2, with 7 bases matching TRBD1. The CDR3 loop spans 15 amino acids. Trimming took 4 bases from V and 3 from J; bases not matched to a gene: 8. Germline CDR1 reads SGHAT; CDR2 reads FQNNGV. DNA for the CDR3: TGTGCCAGCAGCTGGCCGGGACAGAATAAAGAGACCCAGTACTTC. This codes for CASSWPGQNKETQYF.

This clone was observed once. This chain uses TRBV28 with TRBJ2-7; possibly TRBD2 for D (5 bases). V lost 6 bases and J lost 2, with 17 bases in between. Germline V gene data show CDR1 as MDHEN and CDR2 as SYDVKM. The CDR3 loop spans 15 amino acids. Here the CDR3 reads CASSPTGTTAYEQYF. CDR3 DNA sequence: TGTGCCAGCAGCCCGACGGGAACAACGGCCTACGAGCAGTACTTC.

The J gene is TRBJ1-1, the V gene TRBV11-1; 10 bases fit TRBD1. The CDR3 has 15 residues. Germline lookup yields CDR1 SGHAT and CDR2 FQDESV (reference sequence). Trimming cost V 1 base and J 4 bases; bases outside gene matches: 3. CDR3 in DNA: TGTGCCAGCAGCTTAGGACAGGGGGCAAGCACTGAAGCTTTCTTT. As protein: CASSLGQGASTEAFF.